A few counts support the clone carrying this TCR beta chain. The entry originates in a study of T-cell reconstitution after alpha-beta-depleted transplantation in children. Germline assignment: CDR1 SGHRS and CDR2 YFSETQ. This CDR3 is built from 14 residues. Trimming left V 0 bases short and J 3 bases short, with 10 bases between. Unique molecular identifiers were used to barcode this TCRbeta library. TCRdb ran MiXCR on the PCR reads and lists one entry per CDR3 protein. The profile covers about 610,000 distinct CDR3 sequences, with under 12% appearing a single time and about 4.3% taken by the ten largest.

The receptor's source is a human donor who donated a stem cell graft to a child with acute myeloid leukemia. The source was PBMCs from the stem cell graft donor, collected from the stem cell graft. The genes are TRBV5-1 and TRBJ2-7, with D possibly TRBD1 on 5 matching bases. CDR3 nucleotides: TGCGCCAGCAGCTTGGTCAGGGCCTTCTACGAGCAGTACTTC. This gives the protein CASSLVRAFYEQYF.